Following are 12 T cell receptor beta chains from one sample sequenced in a study of T cell responses to AZD1222 COVID-19 vaccine. This table comes from immunoSEQ multiplex PCR, and its TCRdb copy is limited to in-frame clones, with some not included. This table holds some 180,000 clones, about nine tenths found once. The starting material was peripheral blood, obtained 28 days after the second AZD1222 dose. These receptors originate from an adult who received the AZD1222 COVID-19 vaccine.

This clone was recorded once. The rearrangement uses TRBV7-9 and TRBJ2-3; 9 bases are shared with TRBD1. Unmatched junction bases numbered 9, after V lost 5 bases and J lost 0 bases. This CDR3 spans 17 amino acids. The germline gives CDR1 SEHNR, CDR2 FQNEAQ (reference sequence). CDR3 region: CASSRTQGATSTDTQYF. CDR3 nucleotide sequence: TGTGCCAGCAGCCGAACACAGGGGGCCACTAGCACAGATACGCAGTATTTT.

The count of this clone is one. The chain has TRBV14 and TRBJ2-7; a possible D gene is TRBD1 (5 bases). In germline, CDR1 is SGHDN, CDR2 FVKESK. This CDR3 spans 14 amino acids. V lost 0 bases and J 2 bases, leaving 8 bases between the germline ends. The DNA of the CDR3 is TGTGCCAGCAGCCAAGATATCAGGGCCTACGAGCAGTACTTC. It specifies CASSQDIRAYEQYF.

This clone came up a few times. This chain links TRBV2 with TRBJ2-1; D is possibly TRBD1 (6 bases). This CDR3 comprises 13 residues. CDR1 and CDR2 from the germline V gene are SNHLY and FYNNEI. Deletions cut 6 bases from V and 4 bases from J, with 10 bases between. CDR3 sequence (DNA): TGTGCCAGCAGCGGGACACCATACAATGAGCAGTTCTTC. Translating gives CASSGTPYNEQFF.

The chain carries TRBV7-3 and TRBJ2-5, with TRBD2 matching 14 bases. Losses at the gene ends were 4 bases for V and 5 bases for J; bases not matched to a gene: 9. From germline, CDR1 is SGHTA and CDR2 FQGTGA. This CDR3 spans 17 amino acids. The CDR3 sequence: CASSWGLAGVGRETQYF. The CDR3 bases are TGTGCCAGCAGCTGGGGACTAGCGGGAGTCGGGAGGGAGACCCAGTACTTC.

This clone was seen only a few times. The chain uses TRBV4-1 and TRBJ1-1, with TRBD1 matching over 7 bases. From germline, CDR1 is MGHRA and CDR2 YSYEKL. V shed 4 bases, J shed 3 bases, and the junction held 5 bases outside the gene matches. The CDR3 runs to 14 residues. The CDR3 DNA reads TGCGCCAGCAGCCCACCCACAGGGGACACTGAAGCTTTCTTT. The encoded protein is CASSPPTGDTEAFF.

This chain links TRBV7-3 with TRBJ1-3; the D is unclear. Germline lookup yields CDR1 SGHTA and CDR2 FQGTGA. V was shortened by 5 bases and J by 0 bases, with 14 bases between the two germline ends. CDR3 length: 16 residues. The CDR3 region is CASSPDGGSSGNTIYF. The CDR3 DNA follows: TGTGCCAGCAGCCCCGACGGCGGGAGCTCTGGAAACACCATATATTTT.

The rearrangement joins TRBV11-3 to TRBJ2-1; D unresolved. The germline V and J ends were trimmed by 1 base and 8 bases, with 3 bases remaining between them. CDR1 is SGHNT, CDR2 YENEEA, per germline. CDR3 length: 11 amino acids. CDR3 sequence reads: CASSLGYEQFF. DNA of the CDR3: TGTGCCAGCAGCTTAGGGTATGAGCAGTTCTTC.

The rearrangement joins TRBV30 to TRBJ1-1; TRBD1 matches 7 bases. CDR1 and CDR2 from the germline V gene are GTSNPN and SVGIG (reference sequence). This CDR3 spans 14 amino acids. V lost 0 bases, J lost 2 bases, and 3 bases stayed unmatched. CDR3 nucleotide sequence: TGTGCCTGGAGTGTTAAGGGGGCCAACACTGAAGCTTTCTTT. It specifies CAWSVKGANTEAFF.

The J gene is TRBJ2-7, the V gene TRBV27, with TRBD1 matching over 7 bases. Trimming removed 6 bases from V and 3 bases from J; junction bases left unmatched: 11. The CDR3 runs to 15 residues. The germline CDR1 and CDR2 sequences are MNHEY and SMNVEV (reference sequence). CDR3 DNA: TGTGCCAGCAGCCCCCTGGACAGGACACACTACGAGCAGTACTTC. It is translated as CASSPLDRTHYEQYF.

The chain combines TRBV5-6 with TRBJ2-5; D not resolved. The CDR3 is made up of 13 amino acids. CDR1 is SGHDT and CDR2 is YYEEEE in the germline V gene. V was shortened by 3 bases and J by 5 bases, with 11 bases between the two germline ends. The CDR3 DNA follows: TGTGCCAGCAGCTCCGACTTTGTGGAGACCCAGTACTTC. This gives the protein CASSSDFVETQYF. Filled out from reference TRBV5-6 and TRBJ2-5, the complete variable domain reads DAGVTQSPTHLIKTRGQQVTLRCSPKSGHDTVSWYQQALGQGPQFIFQYYEEEERQRGNFPDRFSGHQFPNYSSELNVNALLLGDSALYLCASSSDFVETQYFGPGTRLLVL.

The table lists this clone with a count of one. The rearrangement joins TRBV7-9 to TRBJ1-4; TRBD1 matches 10 bases. Germline CDR1 reads SEHNR; CDR2 reads FQNEAQ (reference sequence). With 5 bases clipped from V and 2 bases from J, the junction kept 8 bases outside the gene matches. The CDR3 sequence is 17 residues long. The DNA of the CDR3 is TGTGCCAGCAGCCCGGGACAGGGGATAATGACTAATGAAAAACTGTTTTTT. The encoded protein is CASSPGQGIMTNEKLFF.

This clone was observed a handful of times. This sequence joins TRBV6-4 and TRBJ2-2; TRBD2 matches 7 bases. The CDR3 has 15 amino acids. The germline V gene encodes CDR1 MRHNA and CDR2 SNTAGT. The junction had 1 base not matched to a gene; V was cut back by 3 bases and J by 0 bases. The CDR3 loop reads CASSEAGANTGELFF. DNA for the CDR3: TGTGCCAGCAGTGAGGCGGGGGCGAACACCGGGGAGCTGTTTTTT.